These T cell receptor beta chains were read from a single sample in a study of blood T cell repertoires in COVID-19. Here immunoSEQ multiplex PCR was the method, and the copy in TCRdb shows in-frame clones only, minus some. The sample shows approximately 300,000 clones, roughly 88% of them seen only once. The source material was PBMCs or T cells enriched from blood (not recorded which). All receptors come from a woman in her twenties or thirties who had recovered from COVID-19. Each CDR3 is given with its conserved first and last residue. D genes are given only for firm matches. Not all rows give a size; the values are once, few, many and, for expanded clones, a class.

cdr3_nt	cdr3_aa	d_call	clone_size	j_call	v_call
TGTGCCAGCAGCGTAGGAGGCAGATTCTCCTATAATTCACCCCTCCACTTT	CASSVGGRFSYNSPLHF	.	.	TRBJ1-6	TRBV9
TGTGCCAGCAGCGTAAGGGAGGGACTCGAGCAGTTCTTC	CASSVREGLEQFF	TRBD2	.	TRBJ2-1	TRBV9
TGTGCCAGCAGTGAAATGGGGGGTGGAGGCGAGCAGTACTTC	CASSEMGGGGEQYF	.	once	TRBJ2-7	TRBV2
TGTGCCAGCTCACCACGAGGAGAGACTTGGGACAAGGGGAACTATGGCTACACCTTC	CASSPRGETWDKGNYGYTF	.	.	TRBJ1-2	TRBV18
TGTGCCAGCAGCGACTCGCTACGAATACTAGCCAAAAACATTCAGTACTTC	CASSDSLRILAKNIQYF	.	.	TRBJ2-4	TRBV5-8
TGCAGCGTTACGCTTGGGAGTTCGGGCGGGGAGCTGTTTTTT	CSVTLGSSGGELFF	.	once	TRBJ2-2	TRBV29-1
TGTGCCAGCACCCTACTCTCCGGGGGTTATAATTCACCCCTCCACTTT	CASTLLSGGYNSPLHF	.	.	TRBJ1-6	TRBV11-2
TGTGCCAGCAGCTTACGGATTGTGGCCTCCTCCCGGGTTGAGCAGTTCTTC	CASSLRIVASSRVEQFF	.	.	TRBJ2-1	TRBV11-2
TGTGCCAGCAGTCTACTGGCCCCTTCGGGGGGCAGTACCTTTAAACTGTTTTTT	CASSLLAPSGGSTFKLFF	.	.	TRBJ1-4	TRBV6-6
TGTGCCAGCTCACCACCTGTGGGAGTGAACACTGAAGCTTTCTTT	CASSPPVGVNTEAFF	.	.	TRBJ1-1	TRBV18